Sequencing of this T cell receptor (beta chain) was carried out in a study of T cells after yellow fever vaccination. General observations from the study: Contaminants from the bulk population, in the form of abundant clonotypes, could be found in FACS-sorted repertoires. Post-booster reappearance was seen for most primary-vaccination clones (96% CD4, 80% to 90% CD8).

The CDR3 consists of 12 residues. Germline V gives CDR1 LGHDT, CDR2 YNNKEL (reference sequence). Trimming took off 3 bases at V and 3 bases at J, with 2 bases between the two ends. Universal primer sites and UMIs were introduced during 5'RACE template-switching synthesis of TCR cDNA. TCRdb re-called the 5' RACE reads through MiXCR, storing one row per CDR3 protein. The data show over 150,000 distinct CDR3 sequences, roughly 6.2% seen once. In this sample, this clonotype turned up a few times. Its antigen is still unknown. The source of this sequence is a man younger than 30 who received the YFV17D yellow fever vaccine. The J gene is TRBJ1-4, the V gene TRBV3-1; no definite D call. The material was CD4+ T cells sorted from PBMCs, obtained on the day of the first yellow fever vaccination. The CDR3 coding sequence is TGTGCCAGCAGCCACCCTAATGAAAAACTGTTTTTT. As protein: CASSHPNEKLFF.